The clone carrying this TCR beta chain is medium-sized. The antigen is unknown. The record originates from a study of T cell repertoires and leukemia-associated antigens. The germline V gene has CDR1 SGDLS and CDR2 YYNGEE. The CDR3 loop spans 15 amino acids. J gave up 9 bases and V 3 bases, and 14 bases lay outside the gene matches. TCRdb analysed the 5' RACE reads with MiXCR anew, one entry per CDR3 protein. Among approximately 12,000 distinct CDR3 sequences listed, over 40% were seen once. This chain links TRBV9 with TRBJ2-5; 7 bases are shared with TRBD2. This receptor was obtained from a female donor in good health. Sequencing used CD3+ T cells sorted from blood and cultured. The CDR3 sequence: CASSATGTSAAAQYF. As DNA, the CDR3 is TGTGCCAGCAGCGCCACGGGAACTAGCGCCGCCGCCCAGTACTTC.